This T cell receptor (beta chain) emerged from a study of blood T cell repertoires in COVID-19. About the study: PBMCs, B-cell-depleted T cells, or T cells were the source of the cDNA or gDNA that made up the material.

Ages ranged from about 18 to 89 years, with residence in 20 to 30 US areas. Participants had their cohort set by participant-reported clinical history. Note on this clone: Other DNA sequences of this sample code for an identical CDR3.

In the authors' methods: Estimated nucleated cell counts came from reference gene primer amplification. The assay was immunoSEQ multiplex PCR, and TCRdb's table has in-frame clones only and misses some. V and J calls plus clone size are reproduced from that table; the DNA served to infer D and trimming. The table records roughly 250,000 clones, approximately 85% of them present only once. There are 15 residues in the CDR3. Trimming took 4 bases from V and 1 from J; bases not matched to a gene: 7. Per the germline V gene, CDR1 is LGHNA and CDR2 is YNFKEQ. The sequence derives from a woman between 50 and 59 years old who had recovered from COVID-19. The sample comprised PBMCs or T cells enriched from blood (not recorded which). The chain is built from TRBV4-2 and TRBJ2-7; TRBD2 agrees at 7 bases. The CDR3 nucleotides are TGTGCCAGCAGCCCGGCTGCGGGGGAGTCCTACGAGCAGTACTTC. Residues: CASSPAAGESYEQYF.